One sample yielded the 9 T cell receptor beta chains listed below, sequenced in a study of blood T cell repertoires in COVID-19. Profiled with immunoSEQ multiplex PCR; TCRdb holds only in-frame clones, not every one. Of approximately 270,000 clones in the sample, around nine tenths were seen once. The sequenced sample was peripheral blood. These receptor sequences come from a man older than 75 with acute or convalescent COVID-19.

The chain combines TRBV5-1 with TRBJ2-5; the match to TRBD2 covers 7 bases. V gave up 4 bases and J gave up 5 bases; unmatched junction bases: 8. The CDR3 runs to 14 residues. Germline V gene lookup returns CDR1 SGHRS and CDR2 YFSETQ. DNA for the CDR3: TGCGCCAGCAGCCTGAGTCGGGGGGACGAGACCCAGTACTTC. Translation: CASSLSRGDETQYF.

The J gene is TRBJ1-3, the V gene TRBV6-1; TRBD1 is a possible D gene (6 bases). This CDR3 is 14 amino acids long. V gave up 3 bases and J gave up 8 bases, with 14 bases separating them. Per germline, CDR1 MNHNS and CDR2 SASEGT. CDR3 bases: TGTGCCAGCAGTGATACAGGGTTTCTAGACACCATATATTTT. This sequence encodes CASSDTGFLDTIYF.

The chain has TRBV7-8 and TRBJ1-2; a possible D gene is TRBD1 (6 bases). V was shortened by 6 bases and J by 4 bases, with 18 bases between the two germline ends. The germline CDR1 and CDR2 sequences are SGHVS and FQNEAQ. This CDR3 is 15 amino acids long. The CDR3 spells CASRKDSLDRYGYTF. CDR3 nucleotides: TGTGCCAGCAGAAAGGACAGTCTGGACCGCTATGGCTACACCTTC.

The chain employs TRBV5-1 and TRBJ2-3; 7 bases agree with TRBD1. CDR3 length: 17 residues. Losses at the gene ends were 0 bases for V and 5 bases for J; bases not matched to a gene: 12. Per germline, CDR1 SGHRS and CDR2 YFSETQ. CDR3 in DNA: TGCGCCAGCAGCTTGGTAGGGGGCCAAAGCAGTGAAGATACGCAGTATTTT. This encodes CASSLVGGQSSEDTQYF. The whole variable domain, remainder taken from reference TRBV5-1 and TRBJ2-3, is KAGVTQTPRYLIKTRGQQVTLSCSPISGHRSVSWYQQTPGQGLQFLFEYFSETQRNKGNFPGRFSGRQFSNSRSEMNVSTLELGDSALYLCASSLVGGQSSEDTQYFGPGTRLTVL.

The chain employs TRBV18 and TRBJ2-2, with 10 positions matching TRBD1. Germline V gives CDR1 KGHSH, CDR2 LQKENI. The CDR3 runs 15 residues. The junction had 1 base not matched to a gene; V was cut back by 3 bases and J by 3 bases. CDR3 in DNA: TGTGCCAGCTCACCCGGGACAGGGGACACCGGGGAGCTGTTTTTT. Translation: CASSPGTGDTGELFF.

The chain employs TRBV11-2 and TRBJ1-4; tentative D call: TRBD1 (6 bases). The CDR3 contains 13 residues. V was shortened by 5 bases and J by 6 bases, with 10 bases between the two germline ends. Germline CDR1 SGHAT, CDR2 FQNNGV. As DNA, the CDR3 is TGTGCCAGCAGCCCCCCAGGGGATGAAAAACTGTTTTTT. Translated, it gives CASSPPGDEKLFF. Full variable domain (rest looked up from reference TRBV11-2 and TRBJ1-4): EAGVAQSPRYKIIEKRQSVAFWCNPISGHATLYWYQQILGQGPKLLIQFQNNGVVDDSQLPKDRFSAERLKGVDSTLKIQPAKLEDSAVYLCASSPPGDEKLFFGSGTQLSVL.

This chain joins TRBV29-1 and TRBJ2-5; D is perhaps TRBD2 (5 bases). The V end lost 3 bases, the J end lost 4 bases, and 12 bases lay between the germline ends. Looked up from germline, CDR1 is SQVTM and CDR2 is ANQGSEA. The CDR3 has 13 amino acids. The DNA for the CDR3 is TGCAGCGTTGAGGGAGTCAGTTCAGAGACCCAGTACTTC. Translation: CSVEGVSSETQYF. The full variable domain, in which reference TRBV29-1 and TRBJ2-5 provide the parts outside the CDR3, is SAVISQKPSRDICQRGTSLTIQCQVDSQVTMMFWYRQQPGQSLTLIATANQGSEATYESGFVIDKFPISRPNLTFSTLTVSNMSPEDSSIYLCSVEGVSSETQYFGPGTRLLVL.

The chain combines TRBV6-5 with TRBJ2-5; maybe TRBD1 (5 bases). The CDR3 spans 12 residues. Germline V lookup: CDR1 MNHEY, CDR2 SVGAGI. V was pared by 5 bases and J by 1 base, with 5 bases between. The CDR3 spells CASSTGQETQYF. Written as DNA, the CDR3 is TGTGCCAGCAGTACAGGCCAAGAGACCCAGTACTTC.

The chain employs TRBV15 and TRBJ1-5; D is unresolved. Germline lookup yields CDR1 LNHNV and CDR2 YYDKDF (reference sequence). The CDR3 runs 13 residues. Trimming stripped 8 bases from V and 1 base from J, with 9 bases between. CDR3 loop: CATQNTSNQPQHF. Here the CDR3 DNA reads TGTGCCACCCAAAACACCAGCAATCAGCCCCAGCATTTT. Complete variable domain (other parts from reference TRBV15 and TRBJ1-5): DAMVIQNPRYQVTQFGKPVTLSCSQTLNHNVMYWYQQKSSQAPKLLFHYYDKDFNNEADTPDNFQSRRPNTSFCFLDIRSPGLGDTAMYLCATQNTSNQPQHFGDGTRLSIL.